This T cell receptor beta chain was profiled in a study of T cells in Graves' hyperthyroidism and ophthalmopathy. Study outcomes and limitations: The model identified upcoming ophthalmopathy a median 6.5 months ahead of onset. In the blood, most expanded thyroid clonotypes above 0.001 appeared as well.

Researchers amplified the TCR beta CDR3 regions from RNA transcripts. The TCR CDR3 first-round RT-PCR relied on the HTBI primer set. MiXCR, applied by TCRdb to the multiplex PCR reads, yields one record per CDR3 protein. Of 700,000 or so distinct CDR3 sequences listed, roughly 15% were seen once; the top ten hold over 7.5%. Points on this clonotype: What it recognizes is unknown.

Absent ophthalmopathy progression within 18 months defined stable Graves' hyperthyroidism. Cells are PBMCs isolated from roughly 9.3 ml of fresh blood. This CDR3 has 15 amino acids. V lost 1 base to trimming and J lost 5 bases, with 16 bases between them. CDR1 SGHRS and CDR2 YFSETQ come from the germline V gene. This receptor was obtained from a man between 18 and 35 years old with Graves' hyperthyroidism. The sequencing input was blood. The chain combines TRBV5-1 with TRBJ2-7; possibly TRBD1 or TRBD2 for D (5 bases each). As DNA, the CDR3 is TGCGCCAGCAGCTTGTTGCGAGGGGCGCGGGACGAGCAGTACTTC. Translating it yields CASSLLRGARDEQYF.